Shown below are 5 T cell receptor beta chains from a single sample sequenced in a study of human T cells and chemical hapten exposure. Time point meaning: patch test 1, 2 weeks after DPC sensitization. The treatment: therapeutic diphenylcyclopropenone sensitization with weekly scalp DPC. Each CDR3 protein is one row after TCRdb ran MiXCR on the RACE reads. The table shows 95,000 to 150,000 distinct CDR3 sequences, with about 13% occurring only once. The source was whole blood, collected in connection with sensitization to the hapten diphenylcyclopropenone (DPC). These receptors originate from a man between 18 and 29 years old with alopecia areata. Some clones in this sample may be carry-over from other donors' samples.

This rearrangement joins TRBV14 to TRBJ2-7; no firm D call. Trimming pared 3 bases from V and 3 bases from J, leaving 6 bases between. The CDR3 consists of 12 residues. Germline assignment: CDR1 SGHDN and CDR2 FVKESK. CDR3 bases: TGTGCCAGCAGCCACTGGGGCTACGAGCAGTACTTC. Translated: CASSHWGYEQYF.

The chain joins TRBV12-3 or TRBV12-4 to TRBJ2-7; tentative D call: TRBD1 (5 bases). The V end lost 8 bases, the J end lost 2 bases, and 13 bases lay between the germline ends. The CDR3 totals 13 residues. The CDR3 DNA is TGTGCCAGCTCCAAGACAGTCGCCTACGAGCAGTACTTC. It translates to CASSKTVAYEQYF.

This chain links TRBV29-1 with TRBJ2-2; 9 nucleotides match TRBD1. CDR1 SQVTM and CDR2 ANQGSEA come from the germline V gene. V was clipped by 3 bases and J by 1 base; unmatched bases: 3. The CDR3 contains 15 residues. CDR3 residues: CSVDGTGMNTGELFF. The CDR3 DNA reads TGCAGCGTTGATGGGACAGGGATGAACACCGGGGAGCTGTTTTTT.

This clonotype has just a few counts. The V call is TRBV7-6, the J call TRBJ2-5; 8 nucleotides agree with TRBD2. The CDR3 is made up of 17 amino acids. Germline values: CDR1 SGHVS, CDR2 FNYEAQ. The J segment lost 1 base and the V segment lost 1 base, leaving 8 bases of the junction unmatched. CDR3 sequence: CASSLGASGTSQETQYF. The DNA for the CDR3 is TGTGCCAGCAGCTTAGGGGCCTCCGGGACTAGCCAAGAGACCCAGTACTTC.

This clonotype was seen repeatedly, ten times or more. The chain is built from TRBV7-3 and TRBJ2-2; a possible D gene is TRBD1 (5 bases). Deletions cut 2 bases from V and 6 bases from J, with 13 bases between. This CDR3 contains 15 residues. Germline-derived CDR1 and CDR2 are SGHTA and FQGTGA. The DNA for the CDR3 is TGTGCCAGCAGCTTAGGACACACGCCGTCCGGGGAGCTGTTTTTT. Translating gives CASSLGHTPSGELFF.